This TCR beta chain came from a study of CD4 and CD8 cells across lung adenocarcinoma regions. Localized lung adenocarcinoma, a non-small cell lung cancer, affected the donors. MiXCR, applied by TCRdb to the PCR reads, yields one record per CDR3 protein. The sample has approximately 8,800 distinct CDR3 sequences; 45% to 60% are singletons. As for this clonotype: One end of the junction does not line up with germline, which may come from a read error.

CDR3 length: 16 residues. The sample consisted of CD8+ T cells from the center of a lung tumor. This receptor was taken from a female donor with lung adenocarcinoma. The CD4 and CD8 labels of this study may be unreliable. The rearrangement links TRBV12-3 or TRBV12-4 to TRBJ2-2; 9 bases agree with TRBD2. The CDR3 DNA reads TGTGCCAGCAGAAAAGCGGGGGGACCGAGCACAGAGAAGCTGTATTTT. Its protein product is CASRKAGGPSTEKLYF.